These 14 T cell receptor beta chains were all obtained from the same sample, sequenced in a study of shared clonotypes between healthy human individuals. Selected positively for CCR7 and CD45RO-negative, naive CD8 cells excluded terminally differentiated effector memory CD45RA+ cells. The data were produced by immunoSEQ multiplex PCR, yet TCRdb's version contains in-frame clones alone and is incomplete. The sample has about 820,000 clones, more than 85% seen once; the top ten hold more than 20%. Sequencing input: naive CD8+ T cells sorted from blood. These receptors were collected from a man in his thirties or forties in good health.

This sequence joins TRBV5-1 and TRBJ2-5; 7 bases agree with TRBD2. Germline CDR1 is SGHRS and CDR2 is YFSETQ. This CDR3 region has 16 residues. V trimming: 1 base; J trimming: 0 bases; junction bases outside the gene matches: 6. The CDR3 bases are TGCGCCAGCAGCTTGAGGCTAGCGGAGAACCAAGAGACCCAGTACTTC. Translating it yields CASSLRLAENQETQYF.

The DNA for the CDR3 is TGTGCCAGTAGTATGGGCCCCGAAGGATCCTACGAGCAGTACTTC. Its translation is CASSMGPEGSYEQYF. This sequence joins TRBV19 and TRBJ2-7, with D unclear. The germline gives CDR1 LNHDA, CDR2 SQIVND (reference sequence). V was clipped by 3 bases and J by 1 base, with 13 bases between them. The CDR3 length is 15 residues.

In DNA, the CDR3 is TGTGCCAGCAGCTTAGGAAGGCGGGAGAGGGGACACACAGATACGCAGTATTTT. It specifies CASSLGRRERGHTDTQYF. The chain links TRBV7-2 to TRBJ2-3; a weak D match, TRBD2 (7 bases). V lost 1 base to trimming and J lost 2 bases, with 19 bases between them. CDR1 is SGHTA and CDR2 is FQGNSA in the germline V gene. The CDR3 sequence is 18 residues long.

The chain combines TRBV7-9 with TRBJ2-5; 7 bases line up with TRBD1. The ends lost 9 bases at V and 3 bases at J; junction bases unmatched: 13. CDR1 is SEHNR and CDR2 is FQNEAQ in the germline V gene (reference sequence). The CDR3 is 15 amino acids. CDR3 sequence: CASRVGTGTEETQYF. CDR3 DNA sequence: TGTGCCAGTCGAGTTGGTACCGGGACAGAAGAGACCCAGTACTTC.

Turning to this clone: Within the sample, other DNA sequences also encode this same CDR3. The chain joins TRBV5-1 to TRBJ2-7; D possibly corresponds to TRBD2 (6 bases). This CDR3 contains 14 residues. Germline CDR1 is SGHRS and CDR2 is YFSETQ. The V and J ends lost 5 bases and 2 bases respectively, with 14 bases between them. CDR3 protein: CASSLGGGTYEQYF. The CDR3 DNA reads as TGCGCCAGCAGTCTCGGGGGTGGGACCTACGAGCAGTACTTC.

The chain uses TRBV7-2 and TRBJ2-7; D may correspond to TRBD1 or TRBD2 (5 bases each). Germline V gene sequence: CDR1 SGHTA, CDR2 FQGNSA. V lost 5 bases, J lost 1 base, and 15 bases lay in between. The CDR3 totals 15 residues. CDR3 in amino acids: CASSPPPGLSYEQYF. Here the CDR3 DNA reads TGTGCCAGCAGCCCCCCCCCGGGGCTGTCCTACGAGCAGTACTTC. The variable domain in full, completed from reference TRBV7-2 and TRBJ2-7, reads GAGVSQSPSNKVTEKGKDVELRCDPISGHTALYWYRQSLGQGLEFLIYFQGNSAPDKSGLPSDRFSAERTGGSVSTLTIQRTQQEDSAVYLCASSPPPGLSYEQYFGPGTRLTVT.

This clone was detected a few times. V usage is TRBV5-1 and J usage is TRBJ2-7, with a tentative D call TRBD1 (5 bases). Trimming pared 4 bases from V and 0 bases from J, leaving 17 bases between. Germline V gene lookup returns CDR1 SGHRS and CDR2 YFSETQ. The CDR3 is made up of 16 amino acids. The CDR3 protein is CASSPGQGFASYEQYF. The CDR3 DNA reads TGCGCCAGCAGCCCCGGGCAGGGCTTCGCCTCCTACGAGCAGTACTTC.

V gene TRBV11-2 combines with J gene TRBJ1-1, with 10 bases lining up with TRBD1. Germline V gene sequence: CDR1 SGHAT, CDR2 FQNNGV. V trimming: 1 base; J trimming: 2 bases; junction bases outside the gene matches: 7. This CDR3 contains 17 residues. CDR3 bases: TGTGCCAGCAGCTTAGTTACCGGGACAGGGGACAACACTGAAGCTTTCTTT. Amino acid sequence: CASSLVTGTGDNTEAFF.

The chain uses TRBV11-2 and TRBJ2-1; 10 bases map to TRBD2. Germline lookup yields CDR1 SGHAT and CDR2 FQNNGV. This CDR3 is 15 amino acids long. The ends lost 5 bases at V and 8 bases at J; junction bases unmatched: 9. This chain's CDR3 is CASSDPAGGEDEQFF. In nucleotides, the CDR3 is TGTGCCAGCAGCGACCCAGCGGGAGGGGAGGATGAGCAGTTCTTC.

This clone was detected once. J is TRBJ2-6 and V is TRBV6-1, with a possible D match to TRBD2 (6 bases). Trimming cost V 3 bases and J 4 bases, with 16 bases left between them. The CDR3 runs 17 residues. Germline CDR1 reads MNHNS; CDR2 reads SASEGT. For the CDR3, the DNA is TGTGCCAGCAGTGAGGAGGGCTTAACGGCCGGGGCCAACGTCCTGACTTTC. Translation gives CASSEEGLTAGANVLTF.

The J gene is TRBJ2-3, the V gene TRBV15; D is possibly TRBD2 (6 bases). V was trimmed by 0 bases and J by 0 bases, leaving 16 bases between them. CDR3 length: 18 residues. The germline gives CDR1 LNHNV, CDR2 YYDKDF (reference sequence). CDR3 nucleotide sequence: TGTGCCACCAGCAGAGATCTGCCTATAGCGGTTAGCACAGATACGCAGTATTTT. Translation gives CATSRDLPIAVSTDTQYF.

The V gene is TRBV11-2, the J gene TRBJ2-7; D assignment may be TRBD1 or TRBD2 (6 bases each). The V end lost 5 bases, the J end lost 6 bases, and 17 bases lay between the germline ends. CDR1 is SGHAT and CDR2 is FQNNGV in the germline V gene. There are 14 residues in the CDR3. The CDR3 reads CASSRGQGWVEQYF. The DNA for the CDR3 is TGTGCCAGCAGCCGGGGGCAGGGATGGGTCGAGCAGTACTTC.

This clone appeared once. J is TRBJ2-2 and V is TRBV27, with a weak D call TRBD1 (7 bases). V lost 5 bases and J lost 5, with 15 bases in between. Germline CDR1 MNHEY, CDR2 SMNVEV (reference sequence). This CDR3 region has 15 residues. Here the CDR3 reads CASSQVQGGTGELFF. In DNA form, the CDR3 reads TGTGCCAGCAGTCAGGTTCAGGGGGGAACCGGGGAGCTGTTTTTT.

This rearrangement joins TRBV10-1 to TRBJ2-2, with D perhaps TRBD1 (5 bases). The V end lost 4 bases, the J end lost 6 bases, and 12 bases lay between the germline ends. CDR1 is WNHNN, CDR2 SYGVQD, per germline (reference sequence). The CDR3 contains 14 residues. CDR3 nucleotide sequence: TGCGCCAGCAGTGCGCAGGGCTTGGCCGGGGAGCTGTTTTTT. Translation: CASSAQGLAGELFF.